The 4 T cell receptor beta chains below all came from one sample that was sequenced in a study of cytomegalovirus exposure and HLA in healthy donors. Primers included in the PCR were 60 Vbeta and 13 Jbeta primers. Libraries were prepared by immunoSEQ multiplex PCR; TCRdb keeps only in-frame clonotypes and omits some of them. Here the sample spans more than 140,000 clones, almost 85% being singletons. Sequences were obtained from PBMCs. These receptors originate from a man in his thirties or forties in good health and CMV-seropositive.

The CDR3 DNA follows: TGTGCCAGCAGCGTAGCAGGACAGGGGTTCTACGAGCAGTACTTC. Translated, it gives CASSVAGQGFYEQYF. The genes are TRBV9 and TRBJ2-7, with 9 nucleotides matching TRBD1. J lost 3 bases, V lost 0 bases, and 4 bases had no gene match. The germline gives CDR1 SGDLS, CDR2 YYNGEE. The CDR3 extends over 15 amino acids. Using reference TRBV9 and TRBJ2-7 for the parts outside the CDR3, the full variable domain is DSGVTQTPKHLITATGQRVTLRCSPRSGDLSVYWYQQSLDQGLQFLIQYYNGEERAKGNILERFSAQQFPDLHSELNLSSLELGDSALYFCASSVAGQGFYEQYFGPGTRLTVT.

This clone was found once. J is TRBJ2-7 and V is TRBV7-2; 12 bases are a match to TRBD2. The CDR3 length is 16 residues. Germline-derived CDR1 and CDR2 are SGHTA and FQGNSA. V trimming: 5 bases; J trimming: 5 bases; junction bases outside the gene matches: 10. CDR3 bases: TGTGCCAGCAGCGCTGGGCTAGCGGGAGGGCAAAACGAGCAGTACTTC. Protein: CASSAGLAGGQNEQYF.

The gene calls are TRBV11-2 and TRBJ1-6, with a weak D call TRBD1 (5 bases). V was trimmed by 1 base and J by 8 bases, leaving 12 bases between them. Germline CDR1 reads SGHAT; CDR2 reads FQNNGV. CDR3 length: 15 amino acids. The CDR3 is CASSLAGRVYSPLHF. Here the CDR3 DNA reads TGTGCCAGCAGCTTAGCGGGCAGGGTGTATTCACCCCTCCACTTT.

This chain joins TRBV11-2 and TRBJ2-5, with a tentative D call TRBD2 (5 bases). This CDR3 has 13 residues. Germline V gene sequence: CDR1 SGHAT, CDR2 FQNNGV. With 3 bases removed from V and 5 bases from J, the gap between germline ends came to 10 bases. Written as DNA, the CDR3 is TGTGCCAGCAGCTTCGTGGCGGGTGAGACCCAGTACTTC. Its protein is CASSFVAGETQYF.